The sequence of this T cell receptor (beta chain) was determined in a study of T cell repertoires in cytomegalovirus infection. Study at large: Matching HLA type, along with CMV infection, was indicated by public TCR beta signatures.

One entry per CDR3 protein, called by TCRdb with MiXCR from the reads. The sample contains around 240,000 distinct CDR3 sequences, roughly 22% of which appear only once. General observations from the study: Predominance within the ex vivo response was attributable to HLA-C-restricted CMV-specific TCR beta clonotypes.

Germline V gene lookup returns CDR1 MDHEN and CDR2 SYDVKM. This CDR3 is 15 amino acids long. Deletions cut 5 bases from V and 7 bases from J, with 17 bases between. On this clonotype: The antigen is undetermined.

The clonotype comes from a human donor in good health (CMV status not recorded). Some clones in this sample may be carry-over from other donors' samples. The material sequenced was CD8+ T cells from PBMCs. The chain combines TRBV28 with TRBJ1-4; D call uncertain. The DNA for the CDR3 is TGTGCCAGCAGTCCCCTGGGGAGGGTAACTGAAAAACTGTTTTTT. As protein: CASSPLGRVTEKLFF.